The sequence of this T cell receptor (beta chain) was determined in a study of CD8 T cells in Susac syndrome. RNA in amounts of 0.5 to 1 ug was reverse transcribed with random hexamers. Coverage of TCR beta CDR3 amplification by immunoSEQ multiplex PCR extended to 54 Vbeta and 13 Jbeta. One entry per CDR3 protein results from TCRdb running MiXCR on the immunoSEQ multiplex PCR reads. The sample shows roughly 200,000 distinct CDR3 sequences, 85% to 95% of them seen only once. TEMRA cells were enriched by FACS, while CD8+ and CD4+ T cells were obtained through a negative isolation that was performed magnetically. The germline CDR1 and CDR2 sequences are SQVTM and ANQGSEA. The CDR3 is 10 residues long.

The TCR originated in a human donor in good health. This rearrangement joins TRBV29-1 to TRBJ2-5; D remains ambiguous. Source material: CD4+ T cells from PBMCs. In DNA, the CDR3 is TGCAGTACAAAACTAGAGACCCAGTACTTC. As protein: CSTKLETQYF.